This entry lists 26 T cell receptor beta chains sequenced from one sample in a study of TIL therapy for anti-PD-1-resistant metastatic lung cancer. The time point denotes: pre-treatment sample, taken before nivolumab and TIL therapy. This was the immunoSEQ v3 assay. The table came from immunoSEQ multiplex PCR; TCRdb's copy has only in-frame clones and leaves some out. The sample gives some 37,000 clones, roughly 70% of which show up once; over 5.5% is in the top ten. Sequenced material: blood, taken at baseline. Receptors were obtained from a person between 25 and 79 years old with non-small cell lung cancer.

The V gene is TRBV28, the J gene TRBJ1-1; 9 nucleotides line up with TRBD1. V shed 2 bases and J 4 bases; nucleotides not matched to a gene: 2. The CDR3 loop spans 14 amino acids. The germline CDR1 and CDR2 sequences are MDHEN and SYDVKM. For the CDR3, the DNA is TGTGCCAGCAGTTTAACAGGGGGCGGCACTGAAGCTTTCTTT. This sequence encodes CASSLTGGGTEAFF.

This clone was detected only a few times. V and J are TRBV11-2 and TRBJ2-7; D is tentatively TRBD1 or TRBD2 (5 bases each). Germline CDR1 reads SGHAT; CDR2 reads FQNNGV. This CDR3 spans 14 amino acids. The V gene lost 5 bases and the J gene lost 2 bases, with 13 bases spanning the gap. The CDR3 region is CASSPYGAPYEQYF. The CDR3 coding sequence is TGTGCCAGCAGCCCTTACGGGGCACCCTACGAGCAGTACTTC.

V is TRBV6-5 and J is TRBJ1-6; TRBD1 matches at 7 bases. V lost 6 bases, J lost 7 bases, and 6 bases stayed unmatched. Germline V gene sequence: CDR1 MNHEY, CDR2 SVGAGI. The CDR3 runs to 14 residues. The CDR3 protein is CASRSTGENSPLHF. CDR3 bases: TGTGCCAGCAGATCTACAGGGGAGAATTCACCCCTCCACTTT.

Note on this clone: The junction and the germline gene differ at one end; a read error may be behind it. The chain recombines TRBV7-7 with TRBJ2-5, with unresolved D. The CDR3 has 17 residues. The germline V gene has CDR1 SSHAT and CDR2 FNYEAQ (reference sequence). The CDR3 here is CASSLLVNPQNQETQYF. DNA for the CDR3: TGTGCTAGCAGCTTGTTAGTCAATCCACAGAACCAAGAGACCCAGTACTTC.

The chain combines TRBV9 with TRBJ2-7; no definite D call. This CDR3 is 15 amino acids long. Germline CDR1 is SGDLS and CDR2 is YYNGEE. The V end lost 0 bases, the J end lost 7 bases, and 17 bases lay between the germline ends. The CDR3 nucleotides are TGTGCCAGCAGCGTAGAGCACACCTCGTCGGAGGAGCAGTACTTC. This encodes CASSVEHTSSEEQYF.

This clone has a handful of counts. The genes are TRBV6-5 and TRBJ2-7, with TRBD1 identical over 10 bases. The CDR3 covers 14 residues. The junction had 4 bases not matched to a gene; V was cut back by 5 bases and J by 3 bases. Germline V gene lookup returns CDR1 MNHEY and CDR2 SVGAGI. The CDR3 DNA sequence: TGTGCCAGCAGTGTAGGACAGGGGGGCTACGAGCAGTACTTC. It codes for CASSVGQGGYEQYF.

This clone has just a few counts. The V call is TRBV5-5, the J call TRBJ1-6, with 7 bases fitting TRBD1. CDR3 length: 15 residues. With 4 bases clipped from V and 7 bases from J, the junction kept 8 bases outside the gene matches. Per the germline V gene, CDR1 is SGHKS and CDR2 is YYEKEE (reference sequence). The CDR3 reads CASSGTGTVNSPLHF. CDR3 sequence (DNA): TGTGCCAGCAGCGGAACCGGGACAGTAAATTCACCCCTCCACTTT. Full variable domain (outside the CDR3, taken from reference TRBV5-5 and TRBJ1-6): DAGVTQSPTHLIKTRGQQVTLRCSPISGHKSVSWYQQVLGQGPQFIFQYYEKEERGRGNFPDRFSARQFPNYSSELNVNALLLGDSALYLCASSGTGTVNSPLHFGNGTRLTVT.

V is TRBV18 and J is TRBJ1-1; D is undetermined. The germline V and J ends were trimmed by 3 bases and 1 base, with 12 bases remaining between them. This CDR3 region has 15 residues. The germline gives CDR1 KGHSH, CDR2 LQKENI. DNA of the CDR3: TGTGCCAGCTCACCGCGAGGACCTTCGAACACTGAAGCTTTCTTT. This codes for CASSPRGPSNTEAFF.

The V call is TRBV9, the J call TRBJ2-2, with D perhaps matching TRBD1 (5 bases). The V gene lost 4 bases and the J gene lost 4 bases, with 11 bases spanning the gap. This CDR3 has 14 amino acids. Germline-derived CDR1 and CDR2 are SGDLS and YYNGEE. The CDR3 sequence: CASSFRQSTGELFF. CDR3 coding DNA: TGTGCCAGCAGCTTTCGACAGTCCACCGGGGAGCTGTTTTTT.

The rearrangement links TRBV1 to TRBJ2-2; the table's D call, TRBD2, has no DNA check behind it. TRBV1 counts as a pseudogene. The CDR3 extends over 16 amino acids. CDR3 amino acids: CTSRLNDSKNTGELFF. CDR3 coding DNA: TGCACCAGCAGACTAAACGACTCGAAGAACACCGGGGAGCTGTTTTTT.

The rearrangement links TRBV7-9 to TRBJ2-1; TRBD2 matches at 15 bases. Germline lookup yields CDR1 SEHNR and CDR2 FQNEAQ (reference sequence). V was pared by 5 bases and J by 8 bases, with 10 bases of the junction left unmatched. The CDR3 extends over 17 amino acids. CDR3 nucleotides: TGTGCCAGCAGCCCAGGACTAGCGGGAGGGCCGGTGCATGAGCAGTTCTTC. It is translated as CASSPGLAGGPVHEQFF.

The V and J genes are TRBV7-9 and TRBJ1-4; 7 bases map to TRBD1. The CDR3 is made up of 15 amino acids. With V trimmed by 4 bases and J by 2 bases, 4 bases remained unmatched. From germline, CDR1 is SEHNR and CDR2 FQNEAQ (reference sequence). Here the CDR3 reads CASSSKGGTNEKLFF. CDR3 nucleotides: TGTGCCAGCAGCTCGAAAGGGGGCACTAATGAAAAACTGTTTTTT.

The rearrangement uses TRBV20-1 and TRBJ2-3; TRBD1 might be the D (6 bases). The V gene lost 7 bases and the J gene lost 4 bases, with 9 bases spanning the gap. Germline lookup yields CDR1 DFQATT and CDR2 SNEGSKA (reference sequence). The CDR3 is 11 amino acids. Here the CDR3 reads CSVSGADTQYF. DNA of the CDR3: TGCAGTGTATCAGGGGCAGATACGCAGTATTTT.

The chain is built from TRBV7-2 and TRBJ2-7; D call uncertain. Trimming pared 5 bases from V and 3 bases from J, leaving 11 bases between. The CDR3 runs 13 residues. From germline, CDR1 is SGHTA and CDR2 FQGNSA. CDR3 residues: CASSASRRYEQYF. DNA of the CDR3: TGTGCCAGCAGCGCCTCGAGGCGCTACGAGCAGTACTTC.

This clone was counted a few times. V usage is TRBV7-6 and J usage is TRBJ1-5; possibly TRBD1 for D (5 bases). The CDR3 runs 13 residues. CDR1 is SGHVS, CDR2 FNYEAQ, per germline. V was trimmed by 5 bases and J by 9 bases, leaving 14 bases between them. Here the CDR3 reads CASSRGEEGPQHF. The CDR3 region has the DNA TGTGCCAGCAGCCGAGGGGAGGAAGGGCCCCAGCATTTT.

V gene TRBV13 combines with J gene TRBJ1-2; D not resolved. Germline CDR1 reads PRHDT; CDR2 reads FYEKMQ (reference sequence). Deletions cut 0 bases from V and 4 bases from J, with 6 bases between. CDR3 length equals 13 residues. Written as DNA, the CDR3 is TGTGCCAGCAGCTTAGGCAGTGTCTATGGCTACACCTTC. Translation: CASSLGSVYGYTF.

The chain employs TRBV4-3 and TRBJ2-3; TRBD2 agrees at 15 bases. This CDR3 has 17 residues. Germline trimming cut 4 bases from V and 3 bases from J; bases unmatched to any gene: 5. Germline-derived CDR1 and CDR2 are LGHNA and YSLEER. The CDR3 DNA sequence: TGCGCCAGCAGCCCCGGACTAGCGGGGGGGCTGACAGATACGCAGTATTTT. It translates to CASSPGLAGGLTDTQYF.

The gene calls are TRBV5-1 and TRBJ2-2; TRBD2 agrees at 7 bases. The CDR3 is 16 amino acids. The germline gives CDR1 SGHRS, CDR2 YFSETQ. Trimming took 0 bases from V and 4 from J; bases not matched to a gene: 6. CDR3 bases: TGCGCCAGCAGCTTGGAGGGGCGGGGGAGCACCGGGGAGCTGTTTTTT. Translating gives CASSLEGRGSTGELFF. Together with reference TRBV5-1 and TRBJ2-2, the CDR3 gives the full variable domain: KAGVTQTPRYLIKTRGQQVTLSCSPISGHRSVSWYQQTPGQGLQFLFEYFSETQRNKGNFPGRFSGRQFSNSRSEMNVSTLELGDSALYLCASSLEGRGSTGELFFGEGSRLTVL.

This chain links TRBV28 with TRBJ2-6; D not resolved. This CDR3 has 15 residues. V gave up 6 bases and J gave up 1 base, with 10 bases separating them. CDR1 and CDR2 (germline): MDHEN, SYDVKM. The CDR3 bases are TGTGCCAGCAGCCCTCCTTTGTCTGGGGCCAACGTCCTGACTTTC. Protein product: CASSPPLSGANVLTF.

In nucleotides, the CDR3 is TGTGCCAGCAGCGCTAGGAGGATCCAGTACTTC. Protein: CASSARRIQYF. The V and J genes are TRBV25-1 and TRBJ2-5; TRBD2 is a possible D gene (5 bases). V shed 6 bases and J shed 10 bases, with 12 bases lying between them. Germline values: CDR1 MGHDK, CDR2 SYGVNS. The CDR3 runs to 11 residues.

V usage is TRBV27 and J usage is TRBJ2-1, with a tentative D call TRBD2 (5 bases). V dropped 4 bases and J dropped 12 bases, with 10 bases sitting between them. The CDR3 loop spans 11 amino acids. CDR1 is MNHEY and CDR2 is SMNVEV in the germline V gene (reference sequence). The CDR3 DNA reads TGTGCCAGCAGTTATTCCGGAGGGCAGTTCTTC. Translation: CASSYSGGQFF.

This clone was counted only a few times. The V call is TRBV4-1, the J call TRBJ2-5; 7 bases agree with TRBD2. The ends lost 0 bases at V and 2 bases at J; junction bases unmatched: 6. Germline V gives CDR1 MGHRA, CDR2 YSYEKL. The CDR3 contains 16 residues. Here the CDR3 DNA reads TGCGCCAGCAGCCAAGATCTTAGTAGCGGGCAAGAGACCCAGTACTTC. This codes for CASSQDLSSGQETQYF.

This chain joins TRBV7-8 and TRBJ1-3; 7 bases align to TRBD1. The J segment lost 4 bases and the V segment lost 0 bases, leaving 3 bases of the junction unmatched. Germline values: CDR1 SGHVS, CDR2 FQNEAQ. The CDR3 runs to 15 residues. CDR3 amino acids: CASSLATGAGNTIYF. DNA of the CDR3: TGTGCCAGCAGCTTAGCTACAGGGGCGGGAAACACCATATATTTT.

With respect to this clone: At one boundary the junction diverges from the germline segment, which might be a read error. The chain combines TRBV7-8 with TRBJ1-2, with D uncertain. Per the germline V gene, CDR1 is SGHVS and CDR2 is FQNEAQ. The CDR3 contains 16 residues. The CDR3 loop is CASSLGVERANSGYTF. The CDR3, as DNA: TGTGCCAGCAGCTTAGGGGTCGAGAGGGCTAACTCTGGCTACACCTTC.

This chain uses TRBV4-1 with TRBJ2-7; 11 bases line up with TRBD1. This CDR3 is 13 amino acids long. The germline V gene encodes CDR1 MGHRA and CDR2 YSYEKL. Trimming took 8 bases from V and 2 from J; bases not matched to a gene: 2. The CDR3, as DNA: TGCGCCAGCGGGACAGGGGGAACCTACGAGCAGTACTTC. Its protein product is CASGTGGTYEQYF.

This clone has a single count. V usage is TRBV29-1 and J usage is TRBJ1-2; tentatively, D is TRBD1 (5 bases). CDR3 length: 15 amino acids. Germline CDR1 SQVTM, CDR2 ANQGSEA. Trimming pared 0 bases from V and 8 bases from J, leaving 19 bases between. The CDR3 coding sequence is TGCAGCGTTGAAGACCTCTTAAGGGGCGCCGGGGGCTACACCTTC. It encodes CSVEDLLRGAGGYTF.